This passage covers 5 T cell receptor beta chains from one sample sequenced in a study of monozygotic twins with inflammatory bowel disease. TCRdb re-called the 5' RACE reads and gives one entry per CDR3 protein, without DNA. The table lists under 150,000 distinct CDR3 sequences. The sequenced sample consisted of blood. All receptors derive from a human donor with ulcerative colitis or Crohn's disease, or a healthy co-twin of an affected twin (not recorded which).

The chain uses TRBV5-1 and TRBJ2-3; TCRdb proposes TRBD1, but this gene call is untestable without DNA. The CDR3 totals 15 residues. CDR1 and CDR2 from the germline V gene are SGHRS and YFSETQ. The CDR3 reads CASSLAGRGTDTQYF.

V gene TRBV7-2 combines with J gene TRBJ2-7; TCRdb's assignment of TRBD1 cannot be checked, as there is no DNA. From germline, CDR1 is SGHTA and CDR2 FQGNSA. This CDR3 comprises 16 residues. The CDR3 loop is CASSLEGGTYPREQYF.

This chain uses TRBV14 with TRBJ2-3; absent DNA, TCRdb's TRBD1 call cannot be checked. Germline V gene lookup returns CDR1 SGHDN and CDR2 FVKESK. The CDR3 spans 18 residues. This CDR3 is CASSQLGQGGNHRGTQYF.

The chain employs TRBV12-3 or TRBV12-4 and TRBJ1-6; the TCRdb call, TRBD1, lacks DNA for checking. The CDR3 spans 13 residues. This CDR3 is CASRPGQNSPLHF.

The rearrangement joins TRBV6-5 to TRBJ2-7. Germline assignment: CDR1 MNHEY and CDR2 SVGAGI. The CDR3 contains 16 residues. The CDR3 is CASSYSASVPIYEQYF.